The clone carrying this T cell receptor beta chain was recorded many times. The CDR3 has 13 amino acids. Trimming stripped 3 bases from V and 0 bases from J, with 7 bases between. Germline assignment: CDR1 SGHNT and CDR2 YYREEE (reference sequence). Molecular barcoded adaptors covering alpha/delta and beta/gamma chains were used on roughly 370 ng RNA. TCRdb called the reads again in MiXCR, with one record for every CDR3 protein. Counted here are fewer than 150,000 distinct CDR3 sequences, approximately 12% occurring once; the ten biggest clones make up about 10%. This record belongs to a study of read filtering for tumor transcriptome and immune sequencing. Study in general: Mean patient age was roughly 61 years, range about 47 to 85; around 16 male, 12 to 15 female.

Bone marrow was sampled from every patient at the time of active disease. The material sequenced was a population of CD138-negative cells sorted from bone marrow. The chain recombines TRBV5-4 with TRBJ2-7; the D gene could be TRBD1 or TRBD2 (5 bases each). This clonotype was obtained from a donor at least 40 years old with multiple myeloma. The CDR3 coding sequence is TGTGCCAGCAGCTGGGACGGCTCCTACGAGCAGTACTTC. Residues: CASSWDGSYEQYF.